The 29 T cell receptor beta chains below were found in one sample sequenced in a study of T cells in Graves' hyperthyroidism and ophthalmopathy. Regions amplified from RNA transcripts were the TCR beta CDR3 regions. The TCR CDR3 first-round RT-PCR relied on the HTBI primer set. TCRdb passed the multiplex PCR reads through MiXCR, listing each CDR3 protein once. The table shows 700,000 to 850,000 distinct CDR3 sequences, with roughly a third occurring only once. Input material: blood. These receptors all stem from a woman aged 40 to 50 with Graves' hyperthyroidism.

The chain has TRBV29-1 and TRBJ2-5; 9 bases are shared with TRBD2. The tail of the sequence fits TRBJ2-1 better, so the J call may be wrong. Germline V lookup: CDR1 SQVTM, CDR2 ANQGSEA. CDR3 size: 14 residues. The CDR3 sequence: CSAVGLAGYNEQFF. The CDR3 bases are TGCAGCGCGGTGGGGCTAGCGGGGTACAATGAGCAGTTCTTC.

This CDR3 is CASSSPWPNVLTF. DNA for the CDR3: TGTGCCAGCAGCTCTCCCTGGCCCAACGTCCTGACTTTC. The V and J genes are TRBV7-1 and TRBJ2-6; no firm D call. TRBV7-1 is labeled an ORF, and its function is uncertain. Trimming shortened V by 3 bases and J by 8 bases, and 8 bases separated the two germline ends. CDR3 length: 13 residues.

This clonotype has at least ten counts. The CDR3 here is CASSFGQGWTGELFF. The CDR3 DNA sequence: TGTGCCAGCAGCTTCGGACAGGGATGGACCGGGGAGCTGTTTTTT. This chain joins TRBV7-9 and TRBJ2-2, with 8 bases fitting TRBD1. Germline loops: CDR1 SEHNR, CDR2 FQNEAQ (reference sequence). There are 15 residues in the CDR3. Unmatched junction bases numbered 5, after V lost 3 bases and J lost 5 bases.

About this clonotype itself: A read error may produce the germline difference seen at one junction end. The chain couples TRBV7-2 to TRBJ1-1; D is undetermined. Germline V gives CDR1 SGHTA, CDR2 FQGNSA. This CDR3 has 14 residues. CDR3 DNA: TGCGCCAGCAGCCAAGAACTCGATAACACTGAAGCTTTCTTT. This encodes CASSQELDNTEAFF.

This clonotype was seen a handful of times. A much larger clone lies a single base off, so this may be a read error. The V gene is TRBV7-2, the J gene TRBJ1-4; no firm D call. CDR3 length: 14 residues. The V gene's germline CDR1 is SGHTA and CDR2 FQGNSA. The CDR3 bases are TGTGCCAGCAGCACGCAAACGACGGAGGAAAAACTGCTTTTT. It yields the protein CASSTQTTEEKLLF.

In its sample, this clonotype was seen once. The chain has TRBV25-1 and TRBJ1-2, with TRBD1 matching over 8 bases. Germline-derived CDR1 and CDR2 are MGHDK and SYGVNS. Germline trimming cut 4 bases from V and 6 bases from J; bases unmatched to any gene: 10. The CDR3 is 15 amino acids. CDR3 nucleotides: TGTGCCAGCAGTGCCGGACAGGGCCCCACCCATGGCTACACCTTC. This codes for CASSAGQGPTHGYTF.

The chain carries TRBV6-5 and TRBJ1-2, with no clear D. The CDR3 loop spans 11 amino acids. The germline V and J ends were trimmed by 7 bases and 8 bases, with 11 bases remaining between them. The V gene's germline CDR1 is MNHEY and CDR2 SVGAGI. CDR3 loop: CASTRNEGYTF. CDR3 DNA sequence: TGTGCCAGCACTCGAAACGAGGGCTACACCTTC.

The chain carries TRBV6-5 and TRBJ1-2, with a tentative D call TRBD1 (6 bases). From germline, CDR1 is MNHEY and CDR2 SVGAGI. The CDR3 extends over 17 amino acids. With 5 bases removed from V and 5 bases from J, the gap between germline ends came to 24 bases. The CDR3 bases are TGTGCCAGCAGTCCTAAGGCTTGGCGGGGGCGAGAGTATGGCTACACCTTC. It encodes CASSPKAWRGREYGYTF.

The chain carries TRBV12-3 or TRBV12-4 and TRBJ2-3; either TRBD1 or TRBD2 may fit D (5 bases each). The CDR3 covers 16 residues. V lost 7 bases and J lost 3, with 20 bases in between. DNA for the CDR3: TGTGCCAGCACTCAAGAGAGGGGTCATAGGACAGATACGCAGTATTTT. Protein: CASTQERGHRTDTQYF.

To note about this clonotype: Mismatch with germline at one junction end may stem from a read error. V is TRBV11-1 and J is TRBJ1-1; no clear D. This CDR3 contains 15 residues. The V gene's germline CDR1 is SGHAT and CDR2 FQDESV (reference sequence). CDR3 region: CASSQYRRENTEAFF. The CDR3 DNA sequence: TGCGCCAGCAGCCAATACAGACGGGAGAACACTGAAGCTTTCTTT.

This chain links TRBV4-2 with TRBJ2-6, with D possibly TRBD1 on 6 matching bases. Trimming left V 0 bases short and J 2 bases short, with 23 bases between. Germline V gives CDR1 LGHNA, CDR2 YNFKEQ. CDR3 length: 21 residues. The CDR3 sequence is CASSQESLGARGTTGANVLTF. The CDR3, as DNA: TGTGCCAGCAGCCAAGAAAGTTTGGGGGCCAGGGGCACAACTGGGGCCAACGTCCTGACTTTC.

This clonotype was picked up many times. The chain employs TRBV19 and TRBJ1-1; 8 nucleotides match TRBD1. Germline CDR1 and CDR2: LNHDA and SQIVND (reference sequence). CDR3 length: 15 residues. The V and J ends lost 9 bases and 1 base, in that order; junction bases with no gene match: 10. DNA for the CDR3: TGTGCCAGCAGCGCCTCCGGGACAGGGAACACTGAAGCTTTCTTT. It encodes CASSASGTGNTEAFF.

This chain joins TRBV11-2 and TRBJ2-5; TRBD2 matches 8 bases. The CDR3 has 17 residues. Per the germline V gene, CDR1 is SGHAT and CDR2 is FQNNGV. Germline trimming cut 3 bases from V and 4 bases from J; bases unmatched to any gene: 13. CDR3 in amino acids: CASSFRGGAGERETQYF. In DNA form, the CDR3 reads TGTGCCAGCAGCTTTCGGGGGGGGGCCGGAGAAAGAGAGACCCAGTACTTC. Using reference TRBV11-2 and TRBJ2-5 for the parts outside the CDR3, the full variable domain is EAGVAQSPRYKIIEKRQSVAFWCNPISGHATLYWYQQILGQGPKLLIQFQNNGVVDDSQLPKDRFSAERLKGVDSTLKIQPAKLEDSAVYLCASSFRGGAGERETQYFGPGTRLLVL.

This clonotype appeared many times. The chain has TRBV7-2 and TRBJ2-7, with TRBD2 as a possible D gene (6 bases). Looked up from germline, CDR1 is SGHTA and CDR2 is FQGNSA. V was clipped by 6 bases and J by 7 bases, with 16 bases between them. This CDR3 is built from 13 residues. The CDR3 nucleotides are TGTGCCAGCAGTGCCGGAGGCGCGGGGGAGCAGTACTTC. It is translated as CASSAGGAGEQYF.

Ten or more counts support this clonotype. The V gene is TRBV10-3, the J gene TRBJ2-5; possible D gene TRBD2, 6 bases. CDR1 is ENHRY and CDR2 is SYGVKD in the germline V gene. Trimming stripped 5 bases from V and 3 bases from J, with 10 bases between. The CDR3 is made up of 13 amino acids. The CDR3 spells CAISPIAEETQYF. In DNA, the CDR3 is TGTGCCATCAGTCCTATAGCGGAAGAGACCCAGTACTTC.

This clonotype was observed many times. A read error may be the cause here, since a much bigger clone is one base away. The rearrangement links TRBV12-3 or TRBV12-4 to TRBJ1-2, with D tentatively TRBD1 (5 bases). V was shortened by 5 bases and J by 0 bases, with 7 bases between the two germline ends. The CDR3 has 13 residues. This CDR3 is CASSTTANYGYTF. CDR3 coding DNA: TGTGCCAGCAGTACGACAGCTAACTATGGCTACACCTTC.

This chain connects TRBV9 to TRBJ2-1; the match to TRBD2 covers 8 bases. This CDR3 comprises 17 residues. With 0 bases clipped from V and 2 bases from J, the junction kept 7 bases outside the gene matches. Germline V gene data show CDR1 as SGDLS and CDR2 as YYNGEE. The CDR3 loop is CASSVAGGMGTYNEQFF. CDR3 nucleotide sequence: TGTGCCAGCAGCGTAGCGGGGGGGATGGGGACCTACAATGAGCAGTTCTTC.

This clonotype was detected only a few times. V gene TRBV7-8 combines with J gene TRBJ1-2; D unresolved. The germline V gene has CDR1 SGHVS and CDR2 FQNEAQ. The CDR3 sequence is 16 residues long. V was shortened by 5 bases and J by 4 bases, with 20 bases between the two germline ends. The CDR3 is CASSPFEGSPSYGYTF. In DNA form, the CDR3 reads TGTGCCAGCAGCCCGTTCGAAGGGTCCCCCTCCTATGGCTACACCTTC. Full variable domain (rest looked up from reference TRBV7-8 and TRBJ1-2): GAGVSQSPRYKVAKRGQDVALRCDPISGHVSLFWYQQALGQGPEFLTYFQNEAQLDKSGLPSDRFFAERPEGSVSTLKIQRTQQEDSAVYLCASSPFEGSPSYGYTFGSGTRLTVV.

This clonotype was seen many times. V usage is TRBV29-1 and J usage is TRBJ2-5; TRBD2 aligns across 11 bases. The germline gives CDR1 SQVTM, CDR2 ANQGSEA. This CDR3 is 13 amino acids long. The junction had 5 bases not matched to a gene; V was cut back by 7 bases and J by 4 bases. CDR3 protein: CSALAGGGETQYF. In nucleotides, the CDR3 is TGCAGCGCGCTAGCGGGGGGAGGAGAGACCCAGTACTTC.

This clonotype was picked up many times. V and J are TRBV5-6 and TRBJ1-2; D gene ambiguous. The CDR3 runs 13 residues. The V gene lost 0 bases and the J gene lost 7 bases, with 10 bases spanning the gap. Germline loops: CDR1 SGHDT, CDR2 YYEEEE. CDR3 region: CASSLDLSGGYTF. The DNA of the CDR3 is TGTGCCAGCAGCTTGGATCTTTCGGGTGGCTACACCTTC. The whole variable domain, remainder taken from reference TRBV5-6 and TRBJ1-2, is DAGVTQSPTHLIKTRGQQVTLRCSPKSGHDTVSWYQQALGQGPQFIFQYYEEEERQRGNFPDRFSGHQFPNYSSELNVNALLLGDSALYLCASSLDLSGGYTFGSGTRLTVV.

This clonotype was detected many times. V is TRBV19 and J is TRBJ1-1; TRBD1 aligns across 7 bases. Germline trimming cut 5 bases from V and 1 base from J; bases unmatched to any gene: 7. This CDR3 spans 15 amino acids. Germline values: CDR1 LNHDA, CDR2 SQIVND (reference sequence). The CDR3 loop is CASSRFTGENTEAFF. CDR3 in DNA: TGTGCCAGTAGTCGGTTTACAGGGGAGAACACTGAAGCTTTCTTT.

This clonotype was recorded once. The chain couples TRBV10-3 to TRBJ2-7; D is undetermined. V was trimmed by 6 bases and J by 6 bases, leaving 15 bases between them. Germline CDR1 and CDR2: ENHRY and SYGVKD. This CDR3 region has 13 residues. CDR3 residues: CAIRRTVLGEQYF. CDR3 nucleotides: TGTGCCATCAGGCGCACGGTTTTGGGCGAGCAGTACTTC.

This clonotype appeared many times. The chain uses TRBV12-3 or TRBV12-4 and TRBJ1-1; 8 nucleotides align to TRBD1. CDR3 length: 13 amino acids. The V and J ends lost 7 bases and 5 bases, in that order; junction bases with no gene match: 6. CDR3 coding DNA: TGTGCCAGCACTCAACAGGGGGGGACTGAAGCTTTCTTT. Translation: CASTQQGGTEAFF.

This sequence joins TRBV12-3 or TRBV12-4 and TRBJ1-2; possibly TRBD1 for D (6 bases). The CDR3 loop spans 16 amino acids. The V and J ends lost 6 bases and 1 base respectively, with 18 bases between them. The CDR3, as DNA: TGTGCCAGCAGACTCAACAGGCAGGGGAGTAACTATGGCTACACCTTC. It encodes CASRLNRQGSNYGYTF.

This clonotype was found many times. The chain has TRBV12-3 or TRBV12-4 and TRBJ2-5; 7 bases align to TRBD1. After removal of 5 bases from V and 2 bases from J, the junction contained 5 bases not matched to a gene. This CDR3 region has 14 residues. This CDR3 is CASSHRDRQETQYF. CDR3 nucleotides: TGTGCCAGCAGTCACCGGGACAGACAAGAGACCCAGTACTTC.

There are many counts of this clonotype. CDR3 sequence reads: CASSYLDSSASPLHF. CDR3 coding DNA: TGTGCCAGCAGTTACCTGGATTCTTCGGCGTCACCCCTCCACTTT. The chain has TRBV6-6 and TRBJ1-6, with D unclear. Germline CDR1 is MNHNY and CDR2 is SVGAGI (reference sequence). There are 15 residues in the CDR3. V was clipped by 2 bases and J by 10 bases, with 15 bases between them.

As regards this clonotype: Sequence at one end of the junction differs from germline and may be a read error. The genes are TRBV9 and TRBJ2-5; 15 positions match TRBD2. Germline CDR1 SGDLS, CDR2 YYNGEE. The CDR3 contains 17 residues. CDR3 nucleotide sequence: TGTGCCAGCAGCGCGCAGGGACTAGCGGGAGGCGGAGAGACCCAGCACTTC. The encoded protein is CASSAQGLAGGGETQHF.

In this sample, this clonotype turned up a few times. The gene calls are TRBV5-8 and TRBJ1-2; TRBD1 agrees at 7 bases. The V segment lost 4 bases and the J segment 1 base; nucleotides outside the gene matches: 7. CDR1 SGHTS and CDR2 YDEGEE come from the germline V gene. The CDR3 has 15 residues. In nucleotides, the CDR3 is TGTGCCAGCAGCCTGGACAGGCCGATTAACTATGGCTACACCTTC. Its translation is CASSLDRPINYGYTF.

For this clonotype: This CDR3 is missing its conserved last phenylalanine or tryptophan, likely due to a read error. The CDR3 is CASSRDRLGGEETQYL. CDR3 DNA: TGCGCCAGCAGCCGCGATCGTTTGGGGGGGGAAGAGACCCAGTACCTC. The gene calls are TRBV7-2 and TRBJ2-5, with 7 bases matching TRBD2. The CDR3 has 16 amino acids. Germline V gene data show CDR1 as SGHTA and CDR2 as FQGNSA.